Sequencing of this T cell receptor (beta chain) was carried out in a study of control samples from healthy donors and cancer patients. Assay: immunoSEQ multiplex PCR; the TCRdb copy retains only in-frame clones and omits some. The sample holds around 74,000 clones, about 92% seen once. Trimming at V came to 7 bases and at J to 3 bases, leaving 8 bases not matched to a gene. Germline loops: CDR1 LGHNT, CDR2 FRNRAP. The CDR3 has 16 amino acids. The V call is TRBV12-5, the J call TRBJ2-2, with 10 bases matching TRBD1. The sequenced material came from blood. This TCR derives from a woman aged 55-69 years in good health. This CDR3 is CASAQGQGSYTGELFF. The DNA of the CDR3 is TGTGCTAGTGCCCAGGGACAGGGGTCGTACACCGGGGAGCTGTTTTTT.